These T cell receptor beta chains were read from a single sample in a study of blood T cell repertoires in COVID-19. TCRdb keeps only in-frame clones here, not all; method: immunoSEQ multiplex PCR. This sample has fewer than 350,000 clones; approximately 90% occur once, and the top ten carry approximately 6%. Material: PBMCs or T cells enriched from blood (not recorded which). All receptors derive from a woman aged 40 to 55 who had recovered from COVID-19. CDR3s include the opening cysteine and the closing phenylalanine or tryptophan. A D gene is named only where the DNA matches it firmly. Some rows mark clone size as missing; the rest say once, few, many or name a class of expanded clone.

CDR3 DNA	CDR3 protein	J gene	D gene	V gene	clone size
TGCGCCAGCAGCTTGGACTTTCAGGGGGTCTACGAGCAGTACTTC	CASSLDFQGVYEQYF	TRBJ2-7	TRBD1	TRBV5-1	.
TGTGCCTGGAGCCGGGACAGGGGACCTAATCAGCCCCAGCATTTT	CAWSRDRGPNQPQHF	TRBJ1-5	TRBD1	TRBV30	.
TGTGCCAGCAGCGTAGCCCCGGGGACTAGCGGAGACAACGAGCAGTACTTC	CASSVAPGTSGDNEQYF	TRBJ2-7	TRBD2	TRBV9	.
TGTGCCAGCAGCTTAGGACAGGGGAGGTACGAGCAGTACTTC	CASSLGQGRYEQYF	TRBJ2-7	TRBD1	TRBV7-2	once
TGTGCCACCAGTGATTCTGGACTAGCGGGAGATTTGGAGACCCAGTACTTC	CATSDSGLAGDLETQYF	TRBJ2-5	TRBD2	TRBV24-1	.
TGTGCCAGCAGTTACTCGAGCGGGAGAAGCTACGAGCAGTACTTC	CASSYSSGRSYEQYF	TRBJ2-7	TRBD2	TRBV6-5	.
TGTGCCAGCAGGAGGGGAGTAGCGGGTCGTAGCACAGATACGCAGTATTTT	CASRRGVAGRSTDTQYF	TRBJ2-3	TRBD2	TRBV2	.
TGCGCCAGCAGCTTGGGCCGGACAGGGGTGGGAGAGCAGTACTTC	CASSLGRTGVGEQYF	TRBJ2-7	TRBD1	TRBV5-1	.
TGTGCCAGCAAAGGCGGGACTAGTTCCTACGAGCAGTACTTC	CASKGGTSSYEQYF	TRBJ2-7	TRBD2	TRBV28	once
TGCGCCAGCAGCTTTACAGGTTTCGAGGAAGCTTTCTTT	CASSFTGFEEAFF	TRBJ1-1	.	TRBV5-1	.
TGTGCCAGCAGCTCTAGAGCAGGGTACACAGATACGCAGTATTTT	CASSSRAGYTDTQYF	TRBJ2-3	.	TRBV7-2	.
TGTGCCAGCAGTGAATCGGCTAGCTTTGAGCAGTTCTTC	CASSESASFEQFF	TRBJ2-1	.	TRBV2	once
TGTGCCAGCTCACCAATCGGACTCGGCTTCGGCTCCTACAATGAGCAGTTCTTC	CASSPIGLGFGSYNEQFF	TRBJ2-1	.	TRBV18	.
TGTGCCAGCAGACTCCTATCCGGGACACAAGCTTTCTTT	CASRLLSGTQAFF	TRBJ1-1	.	TRBV28	few
TGTGCCAGCAGCTTAGATGCTAGCGGGAGCTACAATGAGCAGTTCTTC	CASSLDASGSYNEQFF	TRBJ2-1	TRBD2	TRBV7-6	.
TGTGCCTGGAGTGCACCTCTCAGGGGGCTGTTGGTGGAGACCCAGTACTTC	CAWSAPLRGLLVETQYF	TRBJ2-5	TRBD1	TRBV30	once
TGTGCCAGCTCACTGGGGACTAGTTGGAATGAGCAGTTCTTC	CASSLGTSWNEQFF	TRBJ2-1	TRBD2	TRBV18	.
TGTGCCAGCAGTTACGATGGGAGTACTGGAAACACCATATATTTT	CASSYDGSTGNTIYF	TRBJ1-3	.	TRBV6-5	.
TGTGCCAGCAGTTCCCGAGGGGGCGCGAACGATGGCTACACCTTC	CASSSRGGANDGYTF	TRBJ1-2	TRBD1	TRBV28	.
TGTGCCAGCAGCCCGCGTGGCGGGGGGGAATACGAGCAGTACTTC	CASSPRGGGEYEQYF	TRBJ2-7	TRBD2	TRBV11-2	once
TGTGCCAGCAGTTCGTTAGGGAGGGACACCGGGGAGCTGTTTTTT	CASSSLGRDTGELFF	TRBJ2-2	TRBD2	TRBV3-1/TRBV3-2	.
TGTGCCAGCAGTTTAGACAACCCGACATATAATTCACCCCTCCACTTT	CASSLDNPTYNSPLHF	TRBJ1-6	.	TRBV6-6	.
TGTGCCAGCAGTTACAGGGGGCTGGGCGGGGAGCTGTTTTTT	CASSYRGLGGELFF	TRBJ2-2	TRBD1	TRBV6-5	.
TGTGCCAGCAGTGACTCGAGTAGGACTTCCTTAGCCAAAAACATTCAGTACTTC	CASSDSSRTSLAKNIQYF	TRBJ2-4	.	TRBV6-4	.
TGTGCCAGCATCACCGGGACACAATATAATTCACCCCTCCACTTT	CASITGTQYNSPLHF	TRBJ1-6	.	TRBV28	.
TGCGCCAGCAGCTTGGGCGGGGGCAATAATCAGCCCCAGCATTTT	CASSLGGGNNQPQHF	TRBJ1-5	.	TRBV5-1	many
TGTGCCAGCAACTTAGCGCCTAGCACAGATACGCAGTATTTT	CASNLAPSTDTQYF	TRBJ2-3	.	TRBV6-5	.
TGTGCCAGCTCCCCTCGGGGACTCACCGGGGAGCTGTTTTTT	CASSPRGLTGELFF	TRBJ2-2	.	TRBV2	.
TGCAGTGCTAGGCAACCGGGACATCAGTACTTC	CSARQPGHQYF	TRBJ2-7	.	TRBV20-1	.
TGCGCCAGCAGCTTGGACAGGGATGAAAAACTGTTTTTT	CASSLDRDEKLFF	TRBJ1-4	.	TRBV5-1	.
TGTGCCAGCTCACACGTTCGGACTGATTCCCAAGAGACCCAGTACTTC	CASSHVRTDSQETQYF	TRBJ2-5	.	TRBV18	few
TGTGCCAGCAGCTTGCTTCCTGGCGGGAACTATGGCTACACCTTC	CASSLLPGGNYGYTF	TRBJ1-2	.	TRBV5-6	.
TGTGCCAGCAGTTCACGGTCAGGTGGGGGCAAACCCCTCCACTTT	CASSSRSGGGKPLHF	TRBJ1-6	.	TRBV28	.
TGTGCCAGTACCCGGAGGTGGAACACCGGGGAGCTGTTTTTT	CASTRRWNTGELFF	TRBJ2-2	.	TRBV6-5	.
TGTGCCAGCAGCTTAATGAGCGGGAGATCGAGCGGGGAGCTGTTTTTT	CASSLMSGRSSGELFF	TRBJ2-2	TRBD2	TRBV7-2	.
TGCGCCAGCAGCCAAGAGCTCCAGGGGCCCTGGCGGAACACTGAAGCTTTCTTT	CASSQELQGPWRNTEAFF	TRBJ1-1	.	TRBV4-3	.
TGTGCCAGCAGCTTTGCGGGGGCTGTGACAGATACGCAGTATTTT	CASSFAGAVTDTQYF	TRBJ2-3	.	TRBV7-9	.
TGTGCCAGTAGAGGGACAGCCAATAATGAAAAACTGTTTTTT	CASRGTANNEKLFF	TRBJ1-4	TRBD1	TRBV19	.
TGCGCCAGCAGTCCGGGGGGGAACTACGAGCAGTACTTC	CASSPGGNYEQYF	TRBJ2-7	TRBD2	TRBV5-1	once
TGTGCCAGCAGCGGGGGGGGGACCCGAACTAGCACAGATACGCAGTATTTT	CASSGGGTRTSTDTQYF	TRBJ2-3	TRBD2	TRBV5-4	.
TGTGCCAGCAGTCCCCCGACAGCCAATCAGCCCCAGCATTTT	CASSPPTANQPQHF	TRBJ1-5	.	TRBV27	.